The rows below give T cell receptor beta chains drawn from one sample of a study of cytotoxic CD8 clonotypes in ibrutinib-treated CLL. Only in-frame clones appear in the TCRdb table, and some are missing; sequencing was by immunoSEQ multiplex PCR. The data contain some 92,000 clones, approximately 77% of them singletons. Specimen: PBMCs, collected after 24 months of ibrutinib treatment. Every receptor here comes from a human donor with chronic lymphocytic leukemia. CDR3s include the opening cysteine and the closing phenylalanine or tryptophan. The order of the fields is J gene, clone size, V gene, D gene, CDR3 DNA, CDR3 protein. A D gene is named only where the DNA matches it firmly. For some rows the clone size is stated as once, few or many, or as a class when expanded; others skip it.

>TRBJ1-5|NA|TRBV28|NA
TGTGCCAGCCATGAGGCTAGATACAATCAGCCCCAGCATTTT
CASHEARYNQPQHF
>TRBJ1-1|NA|TRBV10-1|NA
TGCGCCAGCAGTCCCTCGACAGGAATGAACACTGAAGCTTTCTTT
CASSPSTGMNTEAFF
>TRBJ1-1|NA|TRBV28|NA
TGTGCCAGCAGTTTATACGCGGGGGGCAAGACTGAAGCTTTCTTT
CASSLYAGGKTEAFF
>TRBJ2-5|NA|TRBV29-1|NA
TGCAGCGTTGGACTAGTCCAAGAGACCCAGTACTTC
CSVGLVQETQYF
>TRBJ2-7|few|TRBV7-6|TRBD1
TGTGCCAGCAGCCCGCGACAGGGCTACGAGCAGTACTTC
CASSPRQGYEQYF
>TRBJ1-2|NA|TRBV18|NA
TGTGCCAGCTCACCACCACCGGGGGACTATGGCTACACCTTC
CASSPPPGDYGYTF
>TRBJ1-6|NA|TRBV14|NA
TGTGCCAGCAGCCAAGATCAGGGCTGGGGTTCACCCCTCCACTTT
CASSQDQGWGSPLHF
>TRBJ2-5|few|TRBV5-1|NA
TGCGCCAGCAGCTTTGGTAGTTCAGAGACCCAGTACTTC
CASSFGSSETQYF
>TRBJ2-7|NA|TRBV21-1|NA
TGTGCCAGCAGCAAAGGGACAGGGGGCTCCTACGAGCAGTACTTC
CASSKGTGGSYEQYF
>TRBJ2-1|NA|TRBV29-1|NA
TGCAGCGTTCCGAACCCCTCGGGACCGATTTACAATGAGCAGTTCTTC
CSVPNPSGPIYNEQFF
>TRBJ1-5|NA|TRBV6-6|TRBD1
TGTGCCAGCAGTTACTCGAACAGGGGGCCTCAGCCCCAGCATTTT
CASSYSNRGPQPQHF
>TRBJ2-3|NA|TRBV5-6|NA
TGTGCCAGCAGCTTGGCTTATACGCAGTATTTT
CASSLAYTQYF
>TRBJ2-5|NA|TRBV7-3|NA
TGTGCCAGCAGCTTAATCGTTGGGGGGCAAGAGACCCAGTACTTC
CASSLIVGGQETQYF
>TRBJ2-5|NA|TRBV15|TRBD1
TGTGCCACCAGCCGTGGGACAGGCCCCCAGATCCGGGAGACCCAGTACTTC
CATSRGTGPQIRETQYF
>TRBJ2-2|NA|TRBV9|NA
TGTGCCAGCAGCCGTCTTAGTATTAGATCTAACACCGGGGAGCTGTTTTTT
CASSRLSIRSNTGELFF
>TRBJ1-1|few|TRBV11-3|NA
TGTGCCAGCAGCTTAGGAAGGAACACTGAAGCTTTCTTT
CASSLGRNTEAFF
>TRBJ2-6|NA|TRBV7-9|NA
TGTGCCAGCAGCTTAACAAGGGCTGGGGCCAACGTCCTGACTTTC
CASSLTRAGANVLTF
>TRBJ2-2|NA|TRBV6-6|NA
TGTGCCAGCAGTTATGAGACGAACACCGGGGAGCTGTTTTTT
CASSYETNTGELFF
>TRBJ2-2|once|TRBV5-1|NA
TGCGCCAGCAGCTTTTCAGGGGTGAACACCGGGGAGCTGTTTTTT
CASSFSGVNTGELFF
>TRBJ2-1|NA|TRBV5-4|TRBD2
TGTGCCAGCAGCTTCGCCCTAGCGGGAGGGCGCAATGAGCAGTTCTTC
CASSFALAGGRNEQFF
>TRBJ1-2|NA|TRBV9|NA
TGTGCCAGCAGCGTAGGTGACGGGGCCTCTGGCTACACCTTC
CASSVGDGASGYTF
>TRBJ2-1|NA|TRBV5-4|NA
TGTGCCAGCAGCAAGGAGCGGGACACTTACAATGAGCAGTTCTTC
CASSKERDTYNEQFF
>TRBJ2-7|NA|TRBV4-1|TRBD2
TGCGCCAGCAGCCAAGATCGGGGTGGGACTACCTACGAGCAGTACTTC
CASSQDRGGTTYEQYF
>TRBJ2-4|NA|TRBV28|NA
TGTGCCAGCAGTTTGGGCAGTGGGCTAAACATTCAGTACTTC
CASSLGSGLNIQYF
>TRBJ2-1|few|TRBV7-9|TRBD1
TGTGCCAGCAGCTCCCCCCAGGTAGGACAGGGCTATAATGAGCAGTTCTTC
CASSSPQVGQGYNEQFF
>TRBJ2-3|NA|TRBV25-1|TRBD1
TGTGCCAGCAGTTGGGCAGGGGGAACAGATACGCAGTATTTT
CASSWAGGTDTQYF
>TRBJ1-2|NA|TRBV5-5|NA
TGTGCCAGCAGCCTTGTCTCTTTGGGGAACTATGGCTACACCTTC
CASSLVSLGNYGYTF
>TRBJ2-2|NA|TRBV7-7|NA
TGTGCCAGCAGCTTACTCCCCGAGACCGGGGAGCTGTTTTTT
CASSLLPETGELFF
>TRBJ2-3|NA|TRBV5-6|TRBD1
TGTGCCAGCAGCAGGGGGACAGCGGATCTTGATACGCAGTATTTT
CASSRGTADLDTQYF
>TRBJ2-2|NA|TRBV25-1|TRBD1
TGTGCCAGCAGGACAGGGGGCATGACCGGGGAGCTGTTTTTT
CASRTGGMTGELFF
>TRBJ2-7|NA|TRBV27|NA
TGTGCCAGCAGTCTTACCGAGTTTACTGGGGGCTACGAGCAGTACTTC
CASSLTEFTGGYEQYF
>TRBJ2-7|NA|TRBV5-6|TRBD1
TGTGCCAGCAGCTTCGGGACAGGTCGGCACGAGCAGTACTTC
CASSFGTGRHEQYF
>TRBJ1-2|NA|TRBV5-6|NA
TGTGCCAGCAGCTTGGATCCGGCACCCCGTAGTGGCTACACCTTC
CASSLDPAPRSGYTF
>TRBJ2-7|NA|TRBV19|NA
TGTGCCAGTAGTCGTGCTTATGGGGGAAAGTCCTACGAGCAGTACTTC
CASSRAYGGKSYEQYF
>TRBJ1-1|NA|TRBV5-4|NA
TGTGCCAGCAGCTTAGGGGGGAGGAGGAACACTGAAGCTTTCTTT
CASSLGGRRNTEAFF
>TRBJ1-2|once|TRBV27|NA
TGTGCCAGTAAACCCGGGACAAGATATAACTATGGCTACACCTTC
CASKPGTRYNYGYTF